This TCR beta chain was profiled in a study of blood T cells in healthy people across ages. This CDR3 spans 16 amino acids. In germline, CDR1 is SGHDN, CDR2 FVKESK. With V trimmed by 8 bases and J by 11 bases, 18 bases remained unmatched. Using a J-beta primer mix together with a sample-barcoded 5' primer, a second PCR was run for about 6 to 11 cycles. From the 5' RACE reads, TCRdb called clonotypes with MiXCR, one entry per CDR3 protein. The data show 600,000 to 650,000 distinct CDR3 sequences, with approximately 50% seen just once and 30% to 45% held by the top ten. The chain links TRBV14 to TRBJ2-3; 11 positions match TRBD2. The sequence was obtained from a man aged 55 to 70 in good health. Sequencing was performed on blood. The CDR3 sequence is CASSTREGLAVSQQYF. The CDR3 DNA reads TGTGCCAGCTCGACTCGAGAGGGACTAGCGGTCTCCCAGCAGTATTTT.